Described below is a single T cell receptor beta chain sequence and its context. Germline loops: CDR1 MNHEY, CDR2 SVGAGI. Germline trimming cut 8 bases from V and 10 bases from J; bases unmatched to any gene: 12. The CDR3 has 15 residues. Some clones are missing from TCRdb's copy, which holds only in-frame ones; the method was immunoSEQ multiplex PCR. The data contain approximately 300,000 clones, 90% to 95% of them seen just once; the ten biggest clones take up around 0.5%. The record originates from a study of T cell responses to AZD1222 COVID-19 vaccine. The origin of this receptor is an adult who received the AZD1222 COVID-19 vaccine. Sample: peripheral blood, taken 28 days after the second AZD1222 dose. This chain joins TRBV6-5 and TRBJ2-5, with 14 bases identical to TRBD2. The CDR3: CASQSPTSGGAFQYF. DNA for the CDR3: TGTGCCAGCCAATCGCCGACTAGCGGGGGGGCTTTCCAGTACTTC.